These 21 T cell receptor beta chains share one sample of origin, sequenced in a study of blood T cell repertoires in COVID-19. Method: immunoSEQ multiplex PCR; TCRdb's copy keeps in-frame clones and lacks some. This sample has fewer than 300,000 clones, with approximately 86% found just once. The specimen sequenced was peripheral blood. Every receptor here comes from a young woman with acute or convalescent COVID-19.

The table lists this clone with a count of one. The rearrangement joins TRBV6-5 to TRBJ1-5, with D unresolved. The CDR3 length is 14 residues. Germline V gene data show CDR1 as MNHEY and CDR2 as SVGAGI. The V and J ends lost 6 bases and 0 bases respectively, with 9 bases between them. CDR3: CASSLHYSNQPQHF. The CDR3 bases are TGTGCCAGCAGCTTACATTATAGCAATCAGCCCCAGCATTTT.

V gene TRBV5-4 combines with J gene TRBJ2-5; D is undetermined. V dropped 1 base and J dropped 2 bases, with 9 bases sitting between them. This CDR3 has 14 amino acids. Germline V gene sequence: CDR1 SGHNT, CDR2 YYREEE (reference sequence). The CDR3 sequence: CASSLFPAQETQYF. The DNA for the CDR3 is TGTGCCAGCAGCTTGTTTCCCGCGCAAGAGACCCAGTACTTC.

This clone came up once. The chain combines TRBV9 with TRBJ2-1, with 14 bases aligning to TRBD2. The CDR3 is 19 amino acids. V dropped 1 base and J dropped 1; count of bases not matched to a gene: 7. Germline values: CDR1 SGDLS, CDR2 YYNGEE. The CDR3 protein is CASSVSPGTSGSSYNEQFF. As DNA, the CDR3 is TGTGCCAGCAGCGTAAGCCCCGGGACTAGCGGGAGTTCCTACAATGAGCAGTTCTTC.

The chain employs TRBV4-1 and TRBJ2-7, with D tentatively TRBD2 (6 bases). V lost 0 bases, J lost 5 bases, and 17 bases lay in between. This CDR3 comprises 16 residues. Germline V gene sequence: CDR1 MGHRA, CDR2 YSYEKL. The DNA for the CDR3 is TGCGCCAGCAGCCAAGAACCCTACCGGGAGCTAGACGAGCAGTACTTC. Protein product: CASSQEPYRELDEQYF.

The J gene is TRBJ1-2, the V gene TRBV6-4, with 8 bases that match TRBD1. The CDR3 runs to 15 residues. Germline V gene lookup returns CDR1 MRHNA and CDR2 SNTAGT. V was pared by 3 bases and J by 4 bases, with 7 bases of the junction left unmatched. CDR3 bases: TGTGCCAGCAGTGATGGACAGGGAGGCGTCTATGGCTACACCTTC. It translates to CASSDGQGGVYGYTF.

The CDR3 DNA follows: TGTGCCAGCAGAGGAGGACAGGGGGCAGGCGAGCAGTACTTC. Translation: CASRGGQGAGEQYF. The chain carries TRBV28 and TRBJ2-7, with 11 bases identical to TRBD1. The CDR3 spans 14 residues. CDR1 is MDHEN, CDR2 SYDVKM, per germline. J lost 6 bases, V lost 6 bases, and 7 bases had no gene match.

The CDR3 nucleotides read TGTGCCAGCAGCTTAGGCGGGACCCAAGAGACCCAGTACTTC. Protein product: CASSLGGTQETQYF. The chain recombines TRBV11-2 with TRBJ2-5, with D perhaps TRBD2 (6 bases). V dropped 1 base and J dropped 1 base, with 7 bases sitting between them. Germline V gene data show CDR1 as SGHAT and CDR2 as FQNNGV. The CDR3 extends over 14 amino acids.

This chain joins TRBV10-1 and TRBJ2-2; the match to TRBD1 covers 9 bases. Losses at the gene ends were 5 bases for V and 5 bases for J; bases not matched to a gene: 6. Germline CDR1 reads WNHNN; CDR2 reads SYGVQD (reference sequence). The length of the CDR3 is 15 residues. The CDR3 sequence is CASSTGTGKTGELFF. In nucleotides, the CDR3 is TGCGCCAGCAGTACCGGGACAGGGAAGACCGGGGAGCTGTTTTTT.

The CDR3 DNA is TGTGCCAGCTTGACAGGGACTGGAAACACCATATATTTT. Protein sequence: CASLTGTGNTIYF. The chain couples TRBV28 to TRBJ1-3; 7 positions match TRBD1. V lost 8 bases, J lost 2 bases, and 3 bases stayed unmatched. This CDR3 contains 13 residues. Germline-derived CDR1 and CDR2 are MDHEN and SYDVKM.

A single count supports this clone. The chain combines TRBV6-5 with TRBJ2-7; a possible D gene is TRBD1 (5 bases). Per germline, CDR1 MNHEY and CDR2 SVGAGI. This CDR3 is built from 14 residues. Trimming cost V 4 bases and J 0 bases, with 10 bases left between them. The chain's CDR3 is CASSLQDRSYEQYF. For the CDR3, the DNA is TGTGCCAGCAGTTTACAGGATCGCTCCTACGAGCAGTACTTC.

A remark on this clone: Within the sample, other DNA sequences also encode this same CDR3. The V gene is TRBV5-1, the J gene TRBJ2-7; maybe TRBD2 (6 bases). The CDR3 is 14 amino acids. Trimming cost V 6 bases and J 1 base, with 14 bases left between them. Germline V gene lookup returns CDR1 SGHRS and CDR2 YFSETQ. This CDR3 is CASTLTSTSYEQYF. Here the CDR3 DNA reads TGCGCCAGCACCCTAACTAGCACTTCCTACGAGCAGTACTTC.

This sequence joins TRBV2 and TRBJ1-2; D gene unclear. CDR3 length: 12 amino acids. V lost 6 bases and J lost 4, with 9 bases in between. Germline V gene lookup returns CDR1 SNHLY and CDR2 FYNNEI. The CDR3 region is CASRVTPYGYTF. The CDR3 coding sequence is TGTGCCAGCAGGGTGACACCCTATGGCTACACCTTC. The full variable domain, in which reference TRBV2 and TRBJ1-2 provide the parts outside the CDR3, is EPEVTQTPSHQVTQMGQEVILRCVPISNHLYFYWYRQILGQKVEFLVSFYNNEISEKSEIFDDQFSVERPDGSNFTLKIRSTKLEDSAMYFCASRVTPYGYTFGSGTRLTVV.

The chain uses TRBV11-2 and TRBJ2-1; D unresolved. This CDR3 comprises 14 residues. V lost 3 bases and J lost 0, with 6 bases in between. In germline, CDR1 is SGHAT, CDR2 FQNNGV. In DNA, the CDR3 is TGTGCCAGCAGCTTCGGAGCCTCCTACAATGAGCAGTTCTTC. Its protein product is CASSFGASYNEQFF.

This rearrangement joins TRBV5-1 to TRBJ1-2; weak D call: TRBD1 (5 bases). With 2 bases removed from V and 4 bases from J, the gap between germline ends came to 12 bases. Germline CDR1 is SGHRS and CDR2 is YFSETQ. The CDR3 has 14 residues. CDR3 DNA: TGCGCCAGCAGCTTTTCTGGGGCGAGCTATGGCTACACCTTC. As protein: CASSFSGASYGYTF.

For the CDR3, the DNA is TGTGCCAGCAGCGAAGCAGGGTACGGCTACGAGCAGTACTTC. It yields the protein CASSEAGYGYEQYF. The V call is TRBV7-9, the J call TRBJ2-7, with D possibly being TRBD1 (5 bases). Germline V gene sequence: CDR1 SEHNR, CDR2 FQNEAQ (reference sequence). CDR3 length equals 14 residues. V was clipped by 5 bases and J by 3 bases, with 14 bases between them.

The chain joins TRBV20-1 to TRBJ2-1; TRBD2 aligns across 7 bases. CDR3 size: 14 residues. J was trimmed by 5 bases and V by 3 bases; bases with no gene match: 7. In germline, CDR1 is DFQATT, CDR2 SNEGSKA (reference sequence). The CDR3 sequence: CSASKASGNNEQFF. CDR3 coding DNA: TGCAGTGCTAGTAAGGCTAGCGGTAACAATGAGCAGTTCTTC.

This chain uses TRBV5-8 with TRBJ2-7; D perhaps matches TRBD2 (6 bases). Germline V lookup: CDR1 SGHTS, CDR2 YDEGEE. The CDR3 consists of 15 residues. V lost 4 bases and J 0 bases, leaving 14 bases between the germline ends. CDR3 sequence (DNA): TGTGCCAGCAGCCACAGTGCGGGAAGCTCCTACGAGCAGTACTTC. It is translated as CASSHSAGSSYEQYF.

The chain uses TRBV2 and TRBJ1-2; 12 bases fit TRBD1. CDR1 and CDR2 (germline): SNHLY, FYNNEI. V was clipped by 8 bases and J by 8 bases; unmatched bases: 6. This CDR3 has 13 amino acids. The CDR3 DNA reads TGTGCCAGCTGGGACAGGGGGCGGGAAGGCTACACCTTC. It codes for CASWDRGREGYTF. Full variable domain (missing parts from reference TRBV2 and TRBJ1-2): EPEVTQTPSHQVTQMGQEVILRCVPISNHLYFYWYRQILGQKVEFLVSFYNNEISEKSEIFDDQFSVERPDGSNFTLKIRSTKLEDSAMYFCASWDRGREGYTFGSGTRLTVV.

This chain joins TRBV6-2 or TRBV6-3 and TRBJ1-4; 8 nucleotides match TRBD1. J gave up 8 bases and V 5 bases, and 10 bases lay outside the gene matches. Germline lookup yields CDR1 MNHEY and CDR2 SVGEGT. This CDR3 spans 15 amino acids. This CDR3 reads CASSQGQARGEKLFF. CDR3 nucleotide sequence: TGTGCCAGCAGTCAGGGACAGGCCCGGGGAGAAAAACTGTTTTTT.

J is TRBJ2-1 and V is TRBV5-1; 9 bases are a match to TRBD2. The CDR3 has 15 amino acids. J was trimmed by 8 bases and V by 1 base; bases with no gene match: 7. Germline loops: CDR1 SGHRS, CDR2 YFSETQ. The CDR3 spells CASSLWLAGRDEQFF. CDR3 nucleotide sequence: TGCGCCAGCAGCTTGTGGCTAGCGGGAAGGGATGAGCAGTTCTTC.

The chain recombines TRBV2 with TRBJ1-1; maybe TRBD1 (5 bases). The CDR3 contains 14 residues. Trimming took off 5 bases at V and 1 base at J, with 11 bases between the two ends. Germline V CDR1 and CDR2: SNHLY, FYNNEI. The CDR3 is CASSNTGTNTEAFF. The CDR3 nucleotides are TGTGCCAGCAGTAATACAGGTACGAACACTGAAGCTTTCTTT. The full variable domain, completed using reference TRBV2 and TRBJ1-1, is EPEVTQTPSHQVTQMGQEVILRCVPISNHLYFYWYRQILGQKVEFLVSFYNNEISEKSEIFDDQFSVERPDGSNFTLKIRSTKLEDSAMYFCASSNTGTNTEAFFGQGTRLTVV.